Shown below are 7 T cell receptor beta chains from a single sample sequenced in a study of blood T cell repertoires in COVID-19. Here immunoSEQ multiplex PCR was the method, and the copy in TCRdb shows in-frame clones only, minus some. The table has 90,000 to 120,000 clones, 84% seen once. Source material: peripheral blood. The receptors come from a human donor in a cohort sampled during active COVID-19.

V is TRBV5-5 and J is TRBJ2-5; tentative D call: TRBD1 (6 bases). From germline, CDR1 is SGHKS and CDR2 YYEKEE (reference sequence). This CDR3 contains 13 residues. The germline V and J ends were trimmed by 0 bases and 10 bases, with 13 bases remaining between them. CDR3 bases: TGTGCCAGCAGCTTGGAGATGGGGACAATCCAGTACTTC. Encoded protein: CASSLEMGTIQYF. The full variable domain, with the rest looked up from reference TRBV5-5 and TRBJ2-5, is DAGVTQSPTHLIKTRGQQVTLRCSPISGHKSVSWYQQVLGQGPQFIFQYYEKEERGRGNFPDRFSARQFPNYSSELNVNALLLGDSALYLCASSLEMGTIQYFGPGTRLLVL.

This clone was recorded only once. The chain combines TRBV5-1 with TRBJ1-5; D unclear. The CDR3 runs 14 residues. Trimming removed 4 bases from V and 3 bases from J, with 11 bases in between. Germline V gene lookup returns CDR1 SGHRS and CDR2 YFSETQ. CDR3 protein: CASSHGGYNQPQHF. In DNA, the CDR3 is TGCGCCAGCAGCCACGGAGGATACAATCAGCCCCAGCATTTT.

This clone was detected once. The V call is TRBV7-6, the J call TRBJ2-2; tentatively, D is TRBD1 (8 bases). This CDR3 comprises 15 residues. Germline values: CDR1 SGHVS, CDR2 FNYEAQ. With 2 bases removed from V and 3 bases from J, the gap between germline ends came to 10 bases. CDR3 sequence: CASSLTGGDTGELFF. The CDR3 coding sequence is TGTGCCAGCAGCTTAACAGGGGGGGACACCGGGGAGCTGTTTTTT.

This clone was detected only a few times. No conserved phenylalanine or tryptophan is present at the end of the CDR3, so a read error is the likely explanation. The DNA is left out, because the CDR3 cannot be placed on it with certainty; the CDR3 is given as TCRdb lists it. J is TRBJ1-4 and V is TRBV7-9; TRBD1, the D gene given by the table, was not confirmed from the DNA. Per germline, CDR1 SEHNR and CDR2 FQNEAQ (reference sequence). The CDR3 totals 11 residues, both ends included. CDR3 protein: CASSLEGQLNY.

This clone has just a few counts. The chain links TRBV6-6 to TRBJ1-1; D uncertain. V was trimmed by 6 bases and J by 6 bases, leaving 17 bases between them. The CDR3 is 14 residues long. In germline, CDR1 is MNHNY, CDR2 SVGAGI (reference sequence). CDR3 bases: TGTGCCAGCAGCTGGGGAGGGAATTTACCTGAAGCTTTCTTT. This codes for CASSWGGNLPEAFF.

The CDR3 region has the DNA TGTGCCTGGAGTGAGCAGGCAGCCTACGAGCAGTACTTC. Amino acids: CAWSEQAAYEQYF. The chain joins TRBV30 to TRBJ2-7, with D unclear. Trimming shortened V by 1 base and J by 2 bases, and 9 bases separated the two germline ends. The CDR3 has 13 residues. Germline V gene lookup returns CDR1 GTSNPN and CDR2 SVGIG (reference sequence).

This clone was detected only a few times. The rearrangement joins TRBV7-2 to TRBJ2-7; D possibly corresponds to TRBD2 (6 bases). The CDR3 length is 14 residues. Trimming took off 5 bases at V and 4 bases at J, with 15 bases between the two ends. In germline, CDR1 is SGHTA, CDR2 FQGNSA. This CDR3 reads CASSVDYSTYEQYF. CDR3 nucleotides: TGTGCCAGCAGCGTGGACTATTCAACATACGAGCAGTACTTC.